The rows below give T cell receptor beta chains drawn from one sample of a study of metastatic and nonmetastatic thyroid tumors. TCRdb re-called the PCR reads through MiXCR. Of tens of thousands of clones listed, around a sixth were seen once; the top ten hold approximately 6.1%. The specimen was blood. The receptors shown here come from a male donor with papillary thyroid cancer or a benign thyroid nodule (not recorded which). Some clones in this sample may be carry-over from other donors' samples. CDR3s leave out the opening cysteine and the closing phenylalanine or tryptophan. The order of the fields is J gene, V gene, CDR3 protein.

J: TRBJ2-3; V: TRBV2; CDR3: ASRLFGAYHQDTQY
J: TRBJ1-2; V: TRBV12-3/TRBV12-4; CDR3: ASSLDPAWEGYT
J: TRBJ2-5; V: TRBV29-1; CDR3: SALGETQY
J: TRBJ2-1; V: TRBV6-1; CDR3: ASRKQGASEQF
J: TRBJ1-1; V: TRBV7-9; CDR3: ASSLWPDTEAF
J: TRBJ2-7; V: TRBV7-8; CDR3: ASSLFEGTYEQY
J: TRBJ1-3; V: TRBV20-1; CDR3: SASRATGNTIY
J: TRBJ2-3; V: TRBV12-3/TRBV12-4; CDR3: ASSLAIVGADTQY
J: TRBJ2-5; V: TRBV18; CDR3: ASSPARTGQETQY
J: TRBJ2-1; V: TRBV11-2; CDR3: ASSSDRGMYNEQF
J: TRBJ2-1; V: TRBV11-2; CDR3: ASSSGTSGFYNEQF
J: TRBJ2-1; V: TRBV9; CDR3: ASSVGFGPAGDNEQF
J: TRBJ1-5; V: TRBV30; CDR3: AWGTKGLAQPQH
J: TRBJ2-7; V: TRBV12-1; CDR3: ASSFNRSYEQY
J: TRBJ1-3; V: TRBV7-2; CDR3: ASSSSTSSGNTIY
J: TRBJ2-2; V: TRBV12-3/TRBV12-4; CDR3: ASSLRTAGELF
J: TRBJ1-3; V: TRBV20-1; CDR3: SARDDRTGNTIY
J: TRBJ2-5; V: TRBV12-3/TRBV12-4; CDR3: ASSPGWETQY
J: TRBJ2-7; V: TRBV20-1; CDR3: SAYNSYEQY
J: TRBJ1-2; V: TRBV6-1; CDR3: ASGGQGYGYT
J: TRBJ2-2; V: TRBV5-1; CDR3: ASSLVWDRGPTGELF
J: TRBJ2-6; V: TRBV15; CDR3: ATSRDTYSGANVLT
J: TRBJ1-2; V: TRBV27; CDR3: ASRVGGALYGYT
J: TRBJ2-1; V: TRBV19; CDR3: ASGLFDNEQF
J: TRBJ2-1; V: TRBV29-1; CDR3: SISNPRRYNEQF
J: TRBJ1-4; V: TRBV30; CDR3: AWDRDRGEKLF
J: TRBJ2-1; V: TRBV25-1; CDR3: ASSDPGTSGNYYQF
J: TRBJ2-7; V: TRBV7-2; CDR3: ASSLWGEISYEQY
J: TRBJ2-3; V: TRBV28; CDR3: ASSGWYRGSADTQY
J: TRBJ1-1; V: TRBV7-9; CDR3: ASSLGTVNTEAF
J: TRBJ2-6; V: TRBV5-1; CDR3: ASSSTGGTNVLT
J: TRBJ2-7; V: TRBV11-1; CDR3: ASSMNQGPLLHEQY
J: TRBJ2-7; V: TRBV5-1; CDR3: ASSLDTGGYEQY
J: TRBJ2-7; V: TRBV5-1; CDR3: ASSTMTGCSDEQY
J: TRBJ2-7; V: TRBV28; CDR3: ASRLDPSIYEQY
J: TRBJ1-3; V: TRBV10-3; CDR3: AIRDTGISGNTIY
J: TRBJ2-5; V: TRBV2; CDR3: ASSDRGRGRY
J: TRBJ2-7; V: TRBV5-4; CDR3: ASSFSGISYEQY
J: TRBJ2-5; V: TRBV12-3/TRBV12-4; CDR3: ARPEAETQY
J: TRBJ2-7; V: TRBV7-9; CDR3: ASSFDRGYEQY
J: TRBJ2-3; V: TRBV9; CDR3: ASSVLAGGPIDTQY
J: TRBJ1-1; V: TRBV5-8; CDR3: ASSSTTEAF
J: TRBJ2-1; V: TRBV11-3; CDR3: ASSLDRERGRINNEQF
J: TRBJ1-5; V: TRBV12-3/TRBV12-4; CDR3: ASSLVGSQPQH